The 32 T cell receptor beta chains below were found in one sample sequenced in a study of cytomegalovirus exposure and HLA in healthy donors (dated by TCRdb to 2016 to 2017). The library was produced with the immunoSEQ multiplex PCR assay. TCRdb took over this immuneACCESS table, retaining in-frame rearrangements with V and J assigned. Such tables are incomplete; in checked studies, under half of the missing clones stem from an unresolved V gene, and the remainder is unexplained. The sample contains under 200,000 clones, 89% of them found a single time. Together, the top ten hold 4% to 5% of the sample. Sequenced: PBMCs. The receptors come from a man aged 18 to 29 in good health and CMV-seropositive.

J is TRBJ2-3 and V is TRBV27, with 9 bases identical to TRBD2. The CDR3 length is 21 residues. Germline-derived CDR1 and CDR2 are MNHEY and SMNVEV (reference sequence). After removal of 3 bases from V and 1 base from J, the junction contained 20 bases not matched to a gene. CDR3: CASSLRPFLGSGSWGTDTQYF. The CDR3 nucleotides read TGTGCCAGCAGTTTGAGACCCTTCCTGGGTAGCGGGAGCTGGGGCACAGATACGCAGTATTTT.

The chain recombines TRBV5-1 with TRBJ2-1; TRBD2 matches at 7 bases. Germline values: CDR1 SGHRS, CDR2 YFSETQ. This CDR3 has 18 amino acids. V lost 0 bases, J lost 0 bases, and 9 bases stayed unmatched. The CDR3 DNA reads as TGCGCCAGCAGCTTGGGTAGCGGGTGGGGTAGCTCCTACAATGAGCAGTTCTTC. Its protein is CASSLGSGWGSSYNEQFF.

The chain couples TRBV27 to TRBJ2-1, with D perhaps TRBD1 (6 bases). The V gene's germline CDR1 is MNHEY and CDR2 SMNVEV (reference sequence). The ends were cut back, 5 bases at V and 4 bases at J, with 15 bases in the middle. The CDR3 has 15 amino acids. The CDR3 DNA is TGTGCCAGCAGTAGCTCAGGGGAAGGTTACAATGAGCAGTTCTTC. Translated, it gives CASSSSGEGYNEQFF.

CDR3 region: CASSTGSTDTQYF. CDR3 nucleotides: TGTGCCAGCAGCACAGGGAGCACAGATACGCAGTATTTT. J is TRBJ2-3 and V is TRBV7-3; maybe TRBD1 (6 bases). Trimming left V 5 bases short and J 0 bases short, with 6 bases between. CDR1 is SGHTA and CDR2 is FQGTGA in the germline V gene. The CDR3 contains 13 residues.

This clone was observed once. V and J are TRBV27 and TRBJ2-5; 13 bases fit TRBD2. Germline CDR1 reads MNHEY; CDR2 reads SMNVEV (reference sequence). The CDR3 totals 18 residues. The V segment lost 5 bases and the J segment 4 bases; nucleotides outside the gene matches: 13. CDR3 sequence: CASSPGQRGLAGSETQYF. For the CDR3, the DNA is TGTGCCAGCAGTCCCGGACAGAGGGGACTAGCGGGGTCAGAGACCCAGTACTTC.

This chain uses TRBV2 with TRBJ1-2, with 8 bases matching TRBD1. Germline loops: CDR1 SNHLY, CDR2 FYNNEI. V dropped 5 bases and J dropped 2; count of bases not matched to a gene: 1. There are 13 residues in the CDR3. DNA for the CDR3: TGTGCCAGCAGTAGGACAGGGAACTATGGCTACACCTTC. Its protein product is CASSRTGNYGYTF.

This chain links TRBV11-2 with TRBJ1-1; possible D gene TRBD1, 5 bases. The CDR3 contains 13 residues. Per germline, CDR1 SGHAT and CDR2 FQNNGV. The V gene lost 6 bases and the J gene lost 1 base, with 9 bases spanning the gap. As DNA, the CDR3 is TGTGCCAGCAGTCGGCAGGGGAACACTGAAGCTTTCTTT. Protein: CASSRQGNTEAFF.

The gene calls are TRBV28 and TRBJ2-1, with a weak D call TRBD1 (6 bases). CDR3 length: 20 residues. V was shortened by 5 bases and J by 0 bases, with 26 bases between the two germline ends. The germline gives CDR1 MDHEN, CDR2 SYDVKM. The CDR3 here is CASSVTTGNPQGDSYNEQFF. In DNA, the CDR3 is TGTGCCAGCAGTGTGACAACAGGGAACCCCCAGGGCGACTCCTACAATGAGCAGTTCTTC.

The chain joins TRBV10-3 to TRBJ2-1; D might be TRBD1 (6 bases). The CDR3 contains 17 residues. CDR1 and CDR2 from the germline V gene are ENHRY and SYGVKD. V lost 0 bases to trimming and J lost 0 bases, with 12 bases between them. CDR3 sequence: CAISESKTGSSYNEQFF. CDR3 bases: TGTGCCATCAGTGAGTCGAAGACAGGAAGCTCCTACAATGAGCAGTTCTTC.

The J gene is TRBJ1-1, the V gene TRBV29-1; the D gene is possibly TRBD1 (6 bases). CDR1 SQVTM and CDR2 ANQGSEA come from the germline V gene. V was trimmed by 7 bases and J by 6 bases, leaving 18 bases between them. This CDR3 comprises 13 residues. The CDR3 DNA follows: TGCAGCGCCAGGCCAGGGGTGGGATCTGAAGCTTTCTTT. Translated, it gives CSARPGVGSEAFF.

The V call is TRBV9, the J call TRBJ1-1; possible D gene TRBD1, 6 bases. This CDR3 comprises 15 residues. Germline V CDR1 and CDR2: SGDLS, YYNGEE. Trimming shortened V by 4 bases and J by 0 bases, and 13 bases separated the two germline ends. The CDR3 loop is CASSPEGVMNTEAFF. DNA for the CDR3: TGTGCCAGCAGCCCCGAGGGGGTGATGAACACTGAAGCTTTCTTT. Drawing the rest from reference TRBV9 and TRBJ1-1, the complete variable domain is DSGVTQTPKHLITATGQRVTLRCSPRSGDLSVYWYQQSLDQGLQFLIQYYNGEERAKGNILERFSAQQFPDLHSELNLSSLELGDSALYFCASSPEGVMNTEAFFGQGTRLTVV.

The J gene is TRBJ2-5, the V gene TRBV5-6, with no clear D. The V gene's germline CDR1 is SGHDT and CDR2 YYEEEE. The CDR3 totals 13 residues. The ends were cut back, 2 bases at V and 2 bases at J, with 7 bases in the middle. In nucleotides, the CDR3 is TGTGCCAGCAGCTTCTTCAGGCAAGAGACCCAGTACTTC. Translating gives CASSFFRQETQYF.

In its sample, this clone was seen once. The chain combines TRBV7-2 with TRBJ2-3; perhaps TRBD2 as D (6 bases). V lost 4 bases to trimming and J lost 0 bases, with 8 bases between them. CDR3 size: 14 residues. Germline V gives CDR1 SGHTA, CDR2 FQGNSA. CDR3 sequence reads: CASSSGVSTDTQYF. CDR3 in DNA: TGTGCCAGCAGCTCGGGAGTTAGCACAGATACGCAGTATTTT.

The rearrangement links TRBV11-3 to TRBJ1-2, with D maybe TRBD1 (6 bases). Trimming left V 5 bases short and J 3 bases short, with 10 bases between. CDR1 is SGHNT, CDR2 YENEEA, per germline. The length of the CDR3 is 13 residues. The CDR3 loop reads CASSAQGYYGYTF. The CDR3 DNA reads TGTGCCAGCAGCGCACAGGGTTACTATGGCTACACCTTC.

The count of this clone is one. The CDR3 region has the DNA TGTGCCAGCAGCGTAGCCGGACAGGGCAAAGAGACCCAGTACTTC. It specifies CASSVAGQGKETQYF. This chain connects TRBV9 to TRBJ2-5; the match to TRBD1 covers 8 bases. CDR1 and CDR2 from the germline V gene are SGDLS and YYNGEE. V shed 0 bases, J shed 3 bases, and the junction held 4 bases outside the gene matches. This CDR3 spans 15 amino acids.

The CDR3 region is CASSPKPRDREETQYF. The CDR3 bases are TGTGCCAGCAGTCCTAAACCCCGGGACAGGGAAGAGACCCAGTACTTC. The rearrangement joins TRBV7-9 to TRBJ2-5; 9 bases agree with TRBD1. V shed 6 bases and J 3 bases; nucleotides not matched to a gene: 11. The CDR3 length is 16 residues. CDR1 is SEHNR, CDR2 FQNEAQ, per germline (reference sequence).

This sequence joins TRBV11-2 and TRBJ2-1; 15 positions agree with TRBD2. The CDR3 length is 15 residues. Per germline, CDR1 SGHAT and CDR2 FQNNGV. Trimming took 5 bases from V and 8 from J; bases not matched to a gene: 4. The CDR3 nucleotides are TGTGCCAGCAGCCCAGGGACTAGCGGGAGGTATGAGCAGTTCTTC. Protein sequence: CASSPGTSGRYEQFF.

This chain connects TRBV27 to TRBJ2-7, with 7 positions matching TRBD1. CDR3 size: 18 residues. Trimming at V came to 2 bases and at J to 2 bases, leaving 15 bases not matched to a gene. The germline V gene has CDR1 MNHEY and CDR2 SMNVEV (reference sequence). CDR3 region: CASSLKGQGTVGPYEQYF. In DNA, the CDR3 is TGTGCCAGCAGTTTAAAAGGCCAAGGGACAGTTGGGCCCTACGAGCAGTACTTC.

The chain uses TRBV15 and TRBJ1-3, with D unresolved. V was cut by 0 bases and J by 3 bases, with 9 bases left in between. The germline V gene encodes CDR1 LNHNV and CDR2 YYDKDF (reference sequence). This CDR3 region has 15 residues. This CDR3 reads CATSRDLGDGNTIYF. The CDR3 DNA sequence: TGTGCCACCAGCAGAGATCTCGGGGATGGAAACACCATATATTTT.

The chain has TRBV4-1 and TRBJ1-1; no firm D call. The CDR3 consists of 16 residues. The germline V gene encodes CDR1 MGHRA and CDR2 YSYEKL. Deletions cut 0 bases from V and 0 bases from J, with 11 bases between. CDR3 nucleotide sequence: TGCGCCAGCAGCCAAGATGACGGACTCATGAACACTGAAGCTTTCTTT. It encodes CASSQDDGLMNTEAFF.

The gene calls are TRBV19 and TRBJ1-5; no clear D gene. The CDR3 is 15 residues long. V lost 7 bases and J 1 base, leaving 14 bases between the germline ends. The germline V gene has CDR1 LNHDA and CDR2 SQIVND (reference sequence). CDR3 sequence: CASTGTGGSNQPQHF. The CDR3 region has the DNA TGTGCCAGTACCGGCACGGGCGGGAGCAATCAGCCCCAGCATTTT.

The chain uses TRBV15 and TRBJ2-2, with 9 bases that match TRBD2. Germline CDR1 is LNHNV and CDR2 is YYDKDF (reference sequence). This CDR3 spans 18 amino acids. The junction had 12 bases not matched to a gene; V was cut back by 1 base and J by 6 bases. The DNA for the CDR3 is TGTGCCACCAGCAGAGGGACCCTCCCGGGACTAGCACCCGGGGAGCTGTTTTTT. Protein sequence: CATSRGTLPGLAPGELFF.

This sequence joins TRBV7-8 and TRBJ2-7; 10 bases map to TRBD1. CDR1 and CDR2 (germline): SGHVS, FQNEAQ. This CDR3 has 14 residues. The trim removed 4 bases at V and 3 bases at J, leaving 3 bases unmatched. The CDR3 DNA sequence: TGTGCCAGCAGCTCGACAGGGGGCTACTACGAGCAGTACTTC. Its translation is CASSSTGGYYEQYF.

J is TRBJ2-3 and V is TRBV6-6, with D tentatively TRBD2 (5 bases). Trimming pared 2 bases from V and 9 bases from J, leaving 9 bases between. There are 12 residues in the CDR3. In germline, CDR1 is MNHNY, CDR2 SVGAGI (reference sequence). CDR3 in amino acids: CASSYAGDTQYF. In nucleotides, the CDR3 is TGTGCCAGCAGTTACGCGGGTGACACGCAGTATTTT.

The J gene is TRBJ2-5, the V gene TRBV28, with TRBD2 matching 11 bases. CDR1 is MDHEN and CDR2 is SYDVKM in the germline V gene. There are 18 residues in the CDR3. The V segment lost 1 base and the J segment 2 bases; nucleotides outside the gene matches: 9. CDR3 nucleotide sequence: TGTGCCAGCAGTTTATCGACCCGGACTAGCGGGTATCAAGAGACCCAGTACTTC. Amino acid sequence: CASSLSTRTSGYQETQYF.

This clone has a single count. The chain links TRBV11-3 to TRBJ2-2; D gene uncertain. V lost 3 bases and J 2 bases, leaving 7 bases between the germline ends. The CDR3 loop spans 14 amino acids. The V gene's germline CDR1 is SGHNT and CDR2 YENEEA. The CDR3 sequence is CASSFQENTGELFF. CDR3 nucleotides: TGTGCCAGCAGCTTCCAGGAAAACACCGGGGAGCTGTTTTTT. Together with reference TRBV11-3 and TRBJ2-2, the CDR3 gives the full variable domain: EAGVVQSPRYKIIEKKQPVAFWCNPISGHNTLYWYLQNLGQGPELLIRYENEEAVDDSQLPKDRFSAERLKGVDSTLKIQPAELGDSAVYLCASSFQENTGELFFGEGSRLTVL.

This rearrangement joins TRBV2 to TRBJ2-5; TRBD2 is a possible D gene (5 bases). The CDR3 extends over 16 amino acids. With 5 bases removed from V and 5 bases from J, the gap between germline ends came to 21 bases. Germline V gives CDR1 SNHLY, CDR2 FYNNEI. The CDR3 region is CASSSTLRGSGETQYF. The CDR3, as DNA: TGTGCCAGCAGTTCGACACTCCGGGGATCCGGGGAGACCCAGTACTTC.

With respect to this clone: The sample holds other DNA sequences that translate to the same CDR3. The J gene is TRBJ1-5, the V gene TRBV6-5; tentative D call: TRBD1 (5 bases). This CDR3 comprises 13 residues. Germline values: CDR1 MNHEY, CDR2 SVGAGI. V dropped 5 bases and J dropped 1 base, with 6 bases sitting between them. In DNA form, the CDR3 reads TGTGCCAGCAGTGACAGAAGCAATCAGCCCCAGCATTTT. Its translation: CASSDRSNQPQHF.

The V gene is TRBV28, the J gene TRBJ2-7; TRBD1 matches at 7 bases. CDR1 is MDHEN and CDR2 is SYDVKM in the germline V gene. J gave up 5 bases and V 5 bases, and 15 bases lay outside the gene matches. The CDR3 is made up of 16 amino acids. CDR3 sequence reads: CASSIPGTVDIDEQYF. The CDR3 DNA reads as TGTGCCAGCAGTATACCCGGGACAGTTGATATTGACGAGCAGTACTTC.

The chain couples TRBV18 to TRBJ1-1; tentative D call: TRBD1 (5 bases). Germline V gene sequence: CDR1 KGHSH, CDR2 LQKENI. Trimming stripped 6 bases from V and 5 bases from J, with 22 bases between. This CDR3 is 16 amino acids long. DNA of the CDR3: TGTGCCAGCTCCACACGGGGCCGGGACGGGGGGACTGAAGCTTTCTTT. It codes for CASSTRGRDGGTEAFF.

This clone was counted between two and nine times. The rearrangement links TRBV6-6 to TRBJ2-7; TRBD1 aligns across 12 bases. The CDR3 consists of 15 residues. The V segment lost 7 bases and the J segment 5 bases; nucleotides outside the gene matches: 9. Germline V gives CDR1 MNHNY, CDR2 SVGAGI (reference sequence). CDR3: CASTPDGTGGHEQYF. The CDR3 nucleotides read TGTGCCAGCACCCCAGATGGGACAGGGGGCCACGAGCAGTACTTC.

The chain has TRBV4-1 and TRBJ2-5, with D maybe TRBD1 (5 bases). Germline V CDR1 and CDR2: MGHRA, YSYEKL. The V gene lost 7 bases and the J gene lost 2 bases, with 17 bases spanning the gap. The CDR3 runs 15 residues. The CDR3 protein is CASKRTGITQETQYF. Here the CDR3 DNA reads TGCGCCAGCAAAAGAACAGGTATTACGCAAGAGACCCAGTACTTC.